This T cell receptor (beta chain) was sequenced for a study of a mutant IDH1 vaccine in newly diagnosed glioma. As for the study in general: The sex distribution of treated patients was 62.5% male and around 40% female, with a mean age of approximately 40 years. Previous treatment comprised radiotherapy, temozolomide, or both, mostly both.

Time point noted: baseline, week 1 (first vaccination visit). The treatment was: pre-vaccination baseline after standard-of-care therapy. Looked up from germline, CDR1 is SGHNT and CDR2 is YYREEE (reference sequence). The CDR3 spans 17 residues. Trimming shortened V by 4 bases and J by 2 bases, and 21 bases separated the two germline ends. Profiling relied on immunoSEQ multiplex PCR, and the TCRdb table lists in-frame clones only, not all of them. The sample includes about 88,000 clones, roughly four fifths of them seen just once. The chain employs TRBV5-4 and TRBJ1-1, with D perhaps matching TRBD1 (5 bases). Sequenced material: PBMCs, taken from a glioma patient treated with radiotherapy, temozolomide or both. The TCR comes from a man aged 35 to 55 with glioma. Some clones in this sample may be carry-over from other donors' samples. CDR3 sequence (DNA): TGTGCCAGCAGCACCCAGGGCGGGGGACGGGTAAACACTGAAGCTTTCTTT. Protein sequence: CASSTQGGGRVNTEAFF.